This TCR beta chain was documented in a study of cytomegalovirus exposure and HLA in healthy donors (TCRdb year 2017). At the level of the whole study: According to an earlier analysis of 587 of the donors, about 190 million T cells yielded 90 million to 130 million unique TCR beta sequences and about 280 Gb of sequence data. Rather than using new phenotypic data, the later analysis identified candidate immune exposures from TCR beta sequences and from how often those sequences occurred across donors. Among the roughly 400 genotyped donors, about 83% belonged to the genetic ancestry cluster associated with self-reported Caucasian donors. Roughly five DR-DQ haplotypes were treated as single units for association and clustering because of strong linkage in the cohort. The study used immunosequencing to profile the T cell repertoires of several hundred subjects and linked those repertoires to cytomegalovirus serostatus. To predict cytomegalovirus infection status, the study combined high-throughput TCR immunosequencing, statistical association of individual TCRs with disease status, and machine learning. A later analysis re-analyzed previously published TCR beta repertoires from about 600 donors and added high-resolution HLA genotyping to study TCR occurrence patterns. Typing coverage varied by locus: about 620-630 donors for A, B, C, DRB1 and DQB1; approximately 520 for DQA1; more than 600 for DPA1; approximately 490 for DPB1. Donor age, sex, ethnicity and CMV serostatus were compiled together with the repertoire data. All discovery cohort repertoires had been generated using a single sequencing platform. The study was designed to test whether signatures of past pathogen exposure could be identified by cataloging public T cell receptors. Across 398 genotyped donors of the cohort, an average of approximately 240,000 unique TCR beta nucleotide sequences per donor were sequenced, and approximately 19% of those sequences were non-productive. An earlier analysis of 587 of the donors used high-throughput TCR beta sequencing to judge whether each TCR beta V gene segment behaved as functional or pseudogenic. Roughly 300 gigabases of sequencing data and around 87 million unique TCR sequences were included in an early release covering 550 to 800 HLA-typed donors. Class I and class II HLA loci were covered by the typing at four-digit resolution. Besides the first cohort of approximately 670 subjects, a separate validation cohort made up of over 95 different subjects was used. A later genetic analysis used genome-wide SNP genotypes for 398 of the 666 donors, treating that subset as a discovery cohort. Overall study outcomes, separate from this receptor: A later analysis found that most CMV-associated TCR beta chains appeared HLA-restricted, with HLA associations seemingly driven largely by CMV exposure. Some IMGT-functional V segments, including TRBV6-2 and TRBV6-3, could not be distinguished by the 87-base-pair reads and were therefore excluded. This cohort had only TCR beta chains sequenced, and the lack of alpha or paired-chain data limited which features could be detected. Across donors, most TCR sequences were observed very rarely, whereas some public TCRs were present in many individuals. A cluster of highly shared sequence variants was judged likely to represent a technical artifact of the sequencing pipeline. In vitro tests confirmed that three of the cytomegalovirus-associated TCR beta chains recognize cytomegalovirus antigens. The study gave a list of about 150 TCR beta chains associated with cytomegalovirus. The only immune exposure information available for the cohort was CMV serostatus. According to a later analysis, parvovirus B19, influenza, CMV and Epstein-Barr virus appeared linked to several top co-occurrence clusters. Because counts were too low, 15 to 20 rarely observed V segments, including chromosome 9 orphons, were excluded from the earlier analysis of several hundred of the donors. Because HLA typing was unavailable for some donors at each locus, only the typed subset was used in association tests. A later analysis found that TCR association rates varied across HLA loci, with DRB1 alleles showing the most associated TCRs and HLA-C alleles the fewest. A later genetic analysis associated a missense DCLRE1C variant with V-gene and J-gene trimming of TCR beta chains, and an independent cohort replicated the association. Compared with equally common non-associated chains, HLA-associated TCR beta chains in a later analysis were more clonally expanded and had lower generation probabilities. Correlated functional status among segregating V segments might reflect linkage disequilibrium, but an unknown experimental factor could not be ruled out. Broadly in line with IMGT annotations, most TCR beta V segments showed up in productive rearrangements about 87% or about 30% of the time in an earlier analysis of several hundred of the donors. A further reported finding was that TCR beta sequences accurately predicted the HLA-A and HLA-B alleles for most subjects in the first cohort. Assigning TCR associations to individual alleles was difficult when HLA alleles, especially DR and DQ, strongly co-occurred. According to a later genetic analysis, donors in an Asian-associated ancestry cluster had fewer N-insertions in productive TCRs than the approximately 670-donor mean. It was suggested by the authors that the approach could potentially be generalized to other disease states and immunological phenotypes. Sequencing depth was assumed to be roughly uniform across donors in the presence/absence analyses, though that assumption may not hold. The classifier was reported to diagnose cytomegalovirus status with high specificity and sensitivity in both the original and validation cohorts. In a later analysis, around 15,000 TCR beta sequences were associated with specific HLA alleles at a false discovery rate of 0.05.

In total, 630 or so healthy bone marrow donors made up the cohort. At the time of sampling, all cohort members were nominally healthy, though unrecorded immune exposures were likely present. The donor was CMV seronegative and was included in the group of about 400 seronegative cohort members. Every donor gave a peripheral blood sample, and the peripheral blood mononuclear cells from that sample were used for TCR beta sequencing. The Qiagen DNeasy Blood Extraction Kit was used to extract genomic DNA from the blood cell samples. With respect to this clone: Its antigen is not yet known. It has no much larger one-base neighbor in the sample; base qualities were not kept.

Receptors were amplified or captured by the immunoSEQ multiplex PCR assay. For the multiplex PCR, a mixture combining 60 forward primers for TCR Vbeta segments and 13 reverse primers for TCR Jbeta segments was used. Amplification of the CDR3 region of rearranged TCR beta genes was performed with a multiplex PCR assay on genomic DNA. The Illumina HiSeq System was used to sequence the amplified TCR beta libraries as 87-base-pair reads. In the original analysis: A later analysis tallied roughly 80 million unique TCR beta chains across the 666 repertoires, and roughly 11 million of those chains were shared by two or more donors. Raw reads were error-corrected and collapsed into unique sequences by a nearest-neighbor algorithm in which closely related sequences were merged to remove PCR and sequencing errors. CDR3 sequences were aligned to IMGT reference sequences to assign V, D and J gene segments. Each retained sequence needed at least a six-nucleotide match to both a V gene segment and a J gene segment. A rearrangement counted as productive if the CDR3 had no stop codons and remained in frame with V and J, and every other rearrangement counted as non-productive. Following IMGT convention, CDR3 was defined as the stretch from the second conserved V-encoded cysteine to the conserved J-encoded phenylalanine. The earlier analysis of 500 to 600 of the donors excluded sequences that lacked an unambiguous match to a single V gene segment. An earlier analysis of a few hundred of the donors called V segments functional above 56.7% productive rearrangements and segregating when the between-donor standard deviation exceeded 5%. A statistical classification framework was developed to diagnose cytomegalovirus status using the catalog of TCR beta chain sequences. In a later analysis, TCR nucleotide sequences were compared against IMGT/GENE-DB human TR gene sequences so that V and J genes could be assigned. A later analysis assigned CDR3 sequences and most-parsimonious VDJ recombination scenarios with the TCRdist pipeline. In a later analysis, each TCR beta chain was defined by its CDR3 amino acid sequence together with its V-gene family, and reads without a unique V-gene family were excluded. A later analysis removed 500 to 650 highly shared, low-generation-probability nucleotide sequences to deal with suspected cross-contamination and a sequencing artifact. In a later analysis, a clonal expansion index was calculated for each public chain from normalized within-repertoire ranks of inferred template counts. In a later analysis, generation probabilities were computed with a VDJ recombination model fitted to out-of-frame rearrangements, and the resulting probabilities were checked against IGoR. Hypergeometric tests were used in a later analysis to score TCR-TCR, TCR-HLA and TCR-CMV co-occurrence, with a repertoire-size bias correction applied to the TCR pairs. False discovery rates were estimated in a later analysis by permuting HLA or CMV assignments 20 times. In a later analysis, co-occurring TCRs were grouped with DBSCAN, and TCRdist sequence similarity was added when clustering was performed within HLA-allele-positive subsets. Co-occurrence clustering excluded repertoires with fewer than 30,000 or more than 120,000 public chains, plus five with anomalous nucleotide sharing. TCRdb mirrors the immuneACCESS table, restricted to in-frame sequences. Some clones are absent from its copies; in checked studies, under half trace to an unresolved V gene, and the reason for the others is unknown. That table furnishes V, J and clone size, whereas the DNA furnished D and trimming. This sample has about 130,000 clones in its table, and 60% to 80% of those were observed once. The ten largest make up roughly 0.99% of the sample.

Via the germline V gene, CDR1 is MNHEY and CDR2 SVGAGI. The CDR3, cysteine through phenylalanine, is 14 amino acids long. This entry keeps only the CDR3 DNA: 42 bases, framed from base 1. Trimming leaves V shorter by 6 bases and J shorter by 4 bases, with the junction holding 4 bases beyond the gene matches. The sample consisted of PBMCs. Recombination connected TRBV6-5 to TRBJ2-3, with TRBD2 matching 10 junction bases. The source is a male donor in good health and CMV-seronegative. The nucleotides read TGTGCCAGCAGGAGCGGGGGGGCCCCAGATACGCAGTATTTT. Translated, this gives CASRSGGAPDTQYF.